This T cell receptor beta chain comes out of a study of Ad26.COV2.S vaccination and SARS-CoV-2 variants (dated by TCRdb to about 2021). About the investigation overall: Donors in the vaccine arm were drawn from COV1001, a phase I-IIa trial of Ad26.COV2.S in healthy adults that was multicentre, randomized, double-blind and placebo-controlled. Ad26.COV2.S was administered intramuscularly at 5 x 10^10 or 1 x 10^11 viral particles, either as a single shot or as two shots given 56 days apart. The specificity and breadth of SARS-CoV-2-reactive T cell receptors after Ad26.COV2.S vaccination were assessed by TCRbeta repertoire sequencing. A total of 32 samples were included in the TCR-sequenced set, comprising about 20 Ad26.COV2.S vaccine recipients, 5 placebo recipients and 8 SARS-CoV-2 convalescent individuals. Trial participants were randomized into five groups of five: low-dose or high-dose Ad26.COV2.S given once or twice, or placebo on both occasions. Blinding of investigators to trial group allocation was maintained during experiments and outcome assessment. Overall study outcomes, separate from this receptor: Higher spike-specific TCR breadth was observed in Ad26.COV2.S recipients than in placebo recipients (P = 0.0014). Substantial breadth of spike-specific CD8+ and CD4+ T cell responses was reported after vaccination. It was noted by the authors that total T cell responses may have been underestimated by the TCR breadth and depth analyses. The study lacked the statistical power to compare responses across vaccine doses or regimens. Vaccine and placebo recipients had comparable non-spike TCR breadth, which fits with the vaccine containing only spike.

CDR1 and CDR2, looked up from the germline V gene, are MNHEY and SVGEGT. V lost 6 bases and J lost 14 bases; the stretch between them is 22 bases long. Taken from cysteine to phenylalanine, the CDR3 has 13 residues. CDR3 DNA only is kept here, 39 bases in frame from base 1. With respect to this clone: The antigen it recognizes is unknown. Base-call qualities are not available, and no considerably larger clone is one nucleotide away.

The treatment or condition label corresponds to: 19 received Ad26.COV2.S at low or high dose, single or two shots; about 5 received placebo; per-sample allocation not given. For vaccine and placebo recipients, repertoires were sequenced using samples collected on day 63 after the first injection. Between 29 July and 7 August 2020, Cohort 1b enrolled some 25 adults aged 18-55 years at one site in Boston, USA. Ad26.COV2.S consisted of a replication-incompetent adenovirus type 26 vector by which a prefusion-stabilized SARS-CoV-2 spike protein from the original Wuhan strain was expressed. The immunoSEQ Assay was used to sequence TCRbeta CDR3 regions. After extraction, genomic DNA underwent amplification by bias-controlled multiplex PCR, followed by high-throughput sequencing. Concerning the study's data processing: To quantify the absolute abundance of every unique TCRbeta CDR3 region, sequences were collapsed and filtered. T cell fraction was estimated by normalizing TCRbeta template counts to usable DNA, with usable DNA measured through amplification of reference genes found in all nucleated cells. Repertoire TCRs were annotated as SARS-CoV-2-specific when V gene, CDR3 amino acid sequence and J gene were exactly matched to a known reactive TCR set. The reference SARS-CoV-2 TCR set was derived from MIRA and filtered for enrichment in COVID-19-positive ImmuneCODE repertoires, a step that removed public or cross-reactive TCRs. Using the MIRA antigens, annotated TCRs were further analysed by specific ORF or by position within an ORF. Breadth was defined as the number of annotated unique rearrangements divided by the total number of unique productive rearrangements, and depth was defined as the summed frequency of the annotated unique rearrangements. Group comparisons of TCR breadth used two-sided Wilcoxon rank-sum tests. The clones in this table, taken by TCRdb from immuneACCESS, are in-frame only. Not every clone is retained; where verified, under half of the shortfall comes from an unresolved V gene, and the cause of the rest is unknown. From that table come the V and J calls and clone size; the DNA was used to work out D and trimming. The sample table records 440,000 or so clones; roughly nine tenths of these occur just once. Jointly, the top ten make up 1.7% of the sample.

This TCR was recovered from a person aged 18-65 years who received the Ad26.COV2.S COVID-19 vaccine or a placebo. This receptor chain uses TRBV6-2 or TRBV6-3 and TRBJ2-5; no D gene is confidently identified. Sequenced here: peripheral blood, sampled in a trial of Ad26.COV2.S vaccine versus placebo. The nucleotide sequence reads TGTGCCAGCAGCTCACCCTTTAAGGCCCTACCATACTTC. Its protein is CASSSPFKALPYF.